These 24 T cell receptor beta chains share one sample of origin, sequenced in a study of shared clonotypes between healthy human individuals. The assay was immunoSEQ multiplex PCR, and TCRdb's table has in-frame clones only and misses some. The data show a few hundred thousand clones, with approximately 79% seen just once and around 10% held by the top ten. The sample was memory CD4+ T cells sorted from blood. Subset described: CD45RA-negative fraction. The receptor source for this set is a man aged 25-45 years in good health.

On this clone: Other DNA sequences in this sample translate to the same CDR3. V gene TRBV6-5 combines with J gene TRBJ2-2; TRBD1 aligns across 8 bases. This CDR3 has 13 residues. Germline-derived CDR1 and CDR2 are MNHEY and SVGAGI. Unmatched junction bases numbered 4, after V lost 8 bases and J lost 5 bases. In DNA, the CDR3 is TGTGCCAGCCAAGACAGGGGTACCGGGGAGCTGTTTTTT. Protein: CASQDRGTGELFF.

The chain uses TRBV10-3 and TRBJ2-3; D unclear. Germline lookup yields CDR1 ENHRY and CDR2 SYGVKD. Trimming stripped 0 bases from V and 2 bases from J, with 9 bases between. The CDR3 covers 15 residues. CDR3 residues: CAISESMGDTDTQYF. For the CDR3, the DNA is TGTGCCATCAGTGAGTCGATGGGTGACACAGATACGCAGTATTTT.

This rearrangement joins TRBV5-5 to TRBJ2-1; possibly TRBD1 for D (5 bases). The V gene's germline CDR1 is SGHKS and CDR2 YYEKEE (reference sequence). The V end lost 5 bases, the J end lost 4 bases, and 16 bases lay between the germline ends. The CDR3 has 15 residues. In DNA form, the CDR3 reads TGTGCCAGCAGTGCAGGGTCCTTCGAATACAATGAGCAGTTCTTC. Residues: CASSAGSFEYNEQFF.

This clone was counted once. This chain joins TRBV27 and TRBJ2-7; 12 bases are shared with TRBD2. Unmatched junction bases numbered 13, after V lost 4 bases and J lost 6 bases. Germline CDR1 reads MNHEY; CDR2 reads SMNVEV (reference sequence). The CDR3 extends over 17 amino acids. CDR3 DNA: TGTGCCAGCAGTTCCTCCCCCCTAGCGGGAGGGCCGGTCGAGCAGTACTTC. This translates into CASSSSPLAGGPVEQYF.

This chain joins TRBV11-2 and TRBJ1-1; possible D gene TRBD1, 5 bases. There are 14 residues in the CDR3. V was shortened by 6 bases and J by 3 bases, with 14 bases between the two germline ends. The germline V gene has CDR1 SGHAT and CDR2 FQNNGV. CDR3: CASSRGSVDTEAFF. Written as DNA, the CDR3 is TGTGCCAGCAGTAGGGGTTCTGTGGACACTGAAGCTTTCTTT.

V usage is TRBV2 and J usage is TRBJ2-3; D remains unclear. The CDR3 extends over 13 amino acids. V lost 6 bases to trimming and J lost 4 bases, with 11 bases between them. CDR1 and CDR2 (germline): SNHLY, FYNNEI. For the CDR3, the DNA is TGTGCCAGCAGCCATCCCGGCCCAGATACGCAGTATTTT. Residues: CASSHPGPDTQYF.

The chain uses TRBV7-2 and TRBJ2-7; the match to TRBD1 covers 8 bases. The CDR3 contains 15 residues. The germline V gene encodes CDR1 SGHTA and CDR2 FQGNSA. Losses at the gene ends were 1 base for V and 2 bases for J; bases not matched to a gene: 4. DNA of the CDR3: TGTGCCAGCAGCTTAGGACAGGGGATGGCCTACGAGCAGTACTTC. It yields the protein CASSLGQGMAYEQYF.

V gene TRBV5-6 combines with J gene TRBJ2-1, with 7 bases fitting TRBD2. After removal of 0 bases from V and 8 bases from J, the junction contained 8 bases not matched to a gene. The CDR3 contains 15 residues. In germline, CDR1 is SGHDT, CDR2 YYEEEE. The CDR3 DNA is TGTGCCAGCAGCTTGGGACTAGCAGGCTGGGATGAGCAGTTCTTC. As protein: CASSLGLAGWDEQFF.

The chain links TRBV15 to TRBJ1-5; 12 positions match TRBD1. Germline V lookup: CDR1 LNHNV, CDR2 YYDKDF (reference sequence). The CDR3 totals 14 residues. The ends lost 8 bases at V and 7 bases at J; junction bases unmatched: 6. As DNA, the CDR3 is TGTGCCACCTCGAGTGGGACAGGGGGCCAGCCCCAGCATTTT. Its translation is CATSSGTGGQPQHF.

The chain combines TRBV9 with TRBJ2-7; a weak D match, TRBD1 (5 bases). Germline V gene sequence: CDR1 SGDLS, CDR2 YYNGEE. Trimming cost V 0 bases and J 4 bases, with 20 bases left between them. The CDR3 consists of 17 residues. CDR3 DNA: TGTGCCAGCAGCGTAGGACCAACTGGGGCGGCTAGATACGAGCAGTACTTC. Encoded protein: CASSVGPTGAARYEQYF.

The rearrangement uses TRBV19 and TRBJ1-2; the D gene is possibly TRBD1 (5 bases). Germline CDR1 and CDR2: LNHDA and SQIVND (reference sequence). V was pared by 3 bases and J by 3 bases, with 17 bases between. The CDR3 covers 16 residues. The CDR3 protein is CASSIRSGGVYYGYTF. The CDR3 DNA reads as TGTGCCAGTAGTATCCGCTCCGGGGGTGTCTACTATGGCTACACCTTC.

This clone was recorded only once. This sequence joins TRBV6-5 and TRBJ1-2, with D possibly matching TRBD1 (5 bases). V lost 2 bases and J lost 4, with 11 bases in between. Looked up from germline, CDR1 is MNHEY and CDR2 is SVGAGI. CDR3 length: 14 amino acids. The CDR3 nucleotides are TGTGCCAGCAGTTACCTACAGGCGGGCTATGGCTACACCTTC. Protein product: CASSYLQAGYGYTF.

This clone has only one observation. The chain recombines TRBV20-1 with TRBJ2-1; D unclear. CDR1 and CDR2 from the germline V gene are DFQATT and SNEGSKA (reference sequence). The CDR3 has 10 amino acids. CDR3 region: CGTEDPHQFF. CDR3 nucleotide sequence: TGCGGTACCGAGGACCCTCATCAGTTCTTC.

V usage is TRBV6-6 and J usage is TRBJ2-7; a possible D gene is TRBD1 (6 bases). The V end was cut by 7 bases, the J end by 1 base, with 14 bases between. Per germline, CDR1 MNHNY and CDR2 SVGAGI (reference sequence). CDR3 length: 14 residues. In DNA, the CDR3 is TGTGCCAGCAAGTCCCGGGACACGTCCTACGAGCAGTACTTC. Translated: CASKSRDTSYEQYF.

This clone was found once. This rearrangement joins TRBV7-9 to TRBJ2-3; TRBD1 or TRBD2 may be the D gene (5 bases each). CDR3 length equals 12 residues. Germline CDR1 is SEHNR and CDR2 is FQNEAQ (reference sequence). CDR3 DNA sequence: TGTGCGGGGGAGATGCATCAAGGTACGCAGTATTTT. This codes for CAGEMHQGTQYF. The full variable domain, with the rest looked up from reference TRBV7-9 and TRBJ2-3, is DTGVSQNPRHKITKRGQNVTFRCDPISEHNRLYWYRQTLGQGPEFLTYFQNEAQLEKSRLLSDRFSAERPKGSFSTLEIQRTEQGDSAMYLCAGEMHQGTQYFGPGTRLTVL.

This chain joins TRBV29-1 and TRBJ1-4; maybe TRBD1 (6 bases). Germline V gene lookup returns CDR1 SQVTM and CDR2 ANQGSEA. V lost 3 bases and J lost 7, with 12 bases in between. CDR3 length: 13 residues. The CDR3 protein is CSVDTGGGEKLFF. CDR3 DNA: TGCAGCGTTGATACGGGGGGCGGTGAAAAACTGTTTTTT.

The gene calls are TRBV5-1 and TRBJ2-7, with a tentative D call TRBD1 (6 bases). The CDR3 runs 14 residues. Per the germline V gene, CDR1 is SGHRS and CDR2 is YFSETQ. The V end was cut by 4 bases, the J end by 3 bases, with 14 bases between. The CDR3 protein is CASSEGHQNYEQYF. DNA for the CDR3: TGCGCCAGCAGCGAGGGACACCAAAACTACGAGCAGTACTTC.

This chain links TRBV4-1 with TRBJ2-3, with D unresolved. This CDR3 is built from 13 residues. Germline V gene data show CDR1 as MGHRA and CDR2 as YSYEKL. With 1 base removed from V and 6 bases from J, the gap between germline ends came to 8 bases. The CDR3 nucleotides read TGCGCCAGCAGCCAAGTAGTGAGGGATACGCAGTATTTT. Its protein product is CASSQVVRDTQYF.

The rearrangement links TRBV5-1 to TRBJ2-3, with 8 bases identical to TRBD2. The CDR3 totals 15 residues. Germline loops: CDR1 SGHRS, CDR2 YFSETQ. The V gene end was trimmed by 0 bases and the J gene end by 3 bases; junction bases not matched to a gene: 3. The CDR3 is CASSLGREGTDTQYF. In nucleotides, the CDR3 is TGCGCCAGCAGCTTGGGACGGGAGGGAACAGATACGCAGTATTTT.

There are a few counts of this clone. This rearrangement joins TRBV5-6 to TRBJ2-4, with D perhaps matching TRBD1 (5 bases). Germline V CDR1 and CDR2: SGHDT, YYEEEE. This CDR3 spans 15 amino acids. The germline V and J ends were trimmed by 0 bases and 2 bases, with 9 bases remaining between them. CDR3 in amino acids: CASSLGQGTKNIQYF. Written as DNA, the CDR3 is TGTGCCAGCAGCTTGGGTCAGGGAACCAAAAACATTCAGTACTTC.

This clone appeared a single time. The rearrangement links TRBV4-2 to TRBJ2-7, with D perhaps matching TRBD2 (5 bases). Germline CDR1 and CDR2: LGHNA and YNFKEQ. The CDR3 covers 16 residues. Trimming pared 0 bases from V and 2 bases from J, leaving 14 bases between. CDR3: CASSQDKGVRTYEQYF. CDR3 DNA sequence: TGTGCCAGCAGCCAAGATAAGGGAGTGCGAACCTACGAGCAGTACTTC.

This clone was counted at least ten times. This chain uses TRBV5-6 with TRBJ2-7; D perhaps matches TRBD2 (5 bases). CDR3 length: 16 amino acids. Trimming removed 0 bases from V and 4 bases from J, with 17 bases in between. The V gene's germline CDR1 is SGHDT and CDR2 YYEEEE. The CDR3 is CASSLVHDTRDYEQYF. CDR3 DNA: TGTGCCAGCAGCTTGGTCCACGATACTAGAGATTACGAGCAGTACTTC.

V and J are TRBV7-9 and TRBJ2-3, with D possibly being TRBD1 (6 bases). This CDR3 spans 17 amino acids. V was trimmed by 4 bases and J by 0 bases, leaving 17 bases between them. CDR1 SEHNR and CDR2 FQNEAQ come from the germline V gene (reference sequence). Written as DNA, the CDR3 is TGTGCCAGCAGCTCAAATCCTGCAGGGGTCAGCACAGATACGCAGTATTTT. Protein sequence: CASSSNPAGVSTDTQYF.

The rearrangement joins TRBV19 to TRBJ2-3, with 9 bases aligning to TRBD2. The J segment lost 6 bases and the V segment lost 0 bases, leaving 7 bases of the junction unmatched. The CDR3 extends over 16 amino acids. In germline, CDR1 is LNHDA, CDR2 SQIVND (reference sequence). The CDR3 nucleotides are TGTGCCAGTAGTATAGAGCTAGCGGGAATTACGGATACGCAGTATTTT. Amino acids: CASSIELAGITDTQYF.